This entry lists 10 T cell receptor beta chains sequenced from one sample in a study of control samples from healthy donors and cancer patients. Generated by immunoSEQ multiplex PCR, the TCRdb table keeps only in-frame clones and is missing some. In the table there are about 170,000 clones, 91% of which are singletons. The sample comprised blood. These receptors originate from a woman aged 30 to 39 in good health.

Comment on this clone: This sample includes further DNA sequences coding for the same CDR3. V is TRBV5-1 and J is TRBJ1-1; 7 bases fit TRBD1. J was trimmed by 2 bases and V by 4 bases; bases with no gene match: 2. Germline-derived CDR1 and CDR2 are SGHRS and YFSETQ. The CDR3 has 13 residues. CDR3 protein: CASSRQGNTEAFF. The CDR3 bases are TGCGCCAGCAGCCGACAGGGTAACACTGAAGCTTTCTTT.

The CDR3 DNA follows: TGTGCCAGCAGTTACGACACCTCTGGAAACACCATATATTTT. This encodes CASSYDTSGNTIYF. This chain joins TRBV6-5 and TRBJ1-3; D is undetermined. Germline V CDR1 and CDR2: MNHEY, SVGAGI. V was trimmed by 2 bases and J by 0 bases, leaving 5 bases between them. The CDR3 has 14 residues.

V gene TRBV12-5 combines with J gene TRBJ2-7; a weak D match, TRBD2 (5 bases). This CDR3 has 14 residues. V was trimmed by 2 bases and J by 5 bases, leaving 13 bases between them. Germline V gives CDR1 LGHNT, CDR2 FRNRAP. CDR3 in amino acids: CASGLSGSKHEQYF. CDR3 nucleotides: TGTGCTAGTGGTTTGTCGGGGAGTAAACACGAGCAGTACTTC.

The CDR3 DNA follows: TGTGCCAGCAAGGCGGGCGGGGAGACCCAGTACTTC. It yields the protein CASKAGGETQYF. The genes are TRBV11-2 and TRBJ2-5; TRBD2 is a possible D gene (5 bases). The germline V and J ends were trimmed by 7 bases and 5 bases, with 11 bases remaining between them. Looked up from germline, CDR1 is SGHAT and CDR2 is FQNNGV. The CDR3 has 12 residues.

This clone was counted ten times or more. This sequence joins TRBV6-1 and TRBJ1-2; tentatively, D is TRBD1 (5 bases). Germline V gives CDR1 MNHNS, CDR2 SASEGT. The CDR3 covers 13 residues. V dropped 3 bases and J dropped 4 bases, with 9 bases sitting between them. This CDR3 reads CASSEGPPYGYTF. The CDR3 DNA reads TGTGCCAGCAGTGAGGGACCGCCCTATGGCTACACCTTC.

The chain joins TRBV5-4 to TRBJ2-7; 7 bases map to TRBD2. The V segment lost 2 bases and the J segment 5 bases; nucleotides outside the gene matches: 10. This CDR3 comprises 15 residues. CDR1 and CDR2 from the germline V gene are SGHNT and YYREEE (reference sequence). Here the CDR3 DNA reads TGTGCCAGCAGCTTAAGTCGGGGGGACCCTAACGAGCAGTACTTC. The encoded protein is CASSLSRGDPNEQYF. Together with reference TRBV5-4 and TRBJ2-7, the CDR3 gives the full variable domain: ETGVTQSPTHLIKTRGQQVTLRCSSQSGHNTVSWYQQALGQGPQFIFQYYREEENGRGNFPPRFSGLQFPNYSSELNVNALELDDSALYLCASSLSRGDPNEQYFGPGTRLTVT.

This clone is a singleton in its sample. V gene TRBV28 combines with J gene TRBJ1-6; D is unresolved. The germline gives CDR1 MDHEN, CDR2 SYDVKM. The length of the CDR3 is 14 residues. Trimming removed 3 bases from V and 9 bases from J, with 12 bases in between. CDR3 DNA: TGTGCCAGCAGTTTGTTACAGAGTGGTTCACCCCTCCACTTT. This codes for CASSLLQSGSPLHF.

The chain employs TRBV29-1 and TRBJ2-7; 15 bases are a match to TRBD2. Trimming at V came to 0 bases and at J to 3 bases, leaving 6 bases not matched to a gene. The CDR3 extends over 17 amino acids. Germline lookup yields CDR1 SQVTM and CDR2 ANQGSEA. The CDR3 sequence is CSVEDGRGLAGGYEQYF. The CDR3 DNA follows: TGCAGCGTTGAAGATGGTCGGGGACTAGCGGGAGGCTACGAGCAGTACTTC.

V and J are TRBV6-5 and TRBJ2-2; possible D gene TRBD1, 6 bases. The germline gives CDR1 MNHEY, CDR2 SVGAGI. The CDR3 runs to 16 residues. With 4 bases removed from V and 3 bases from J, the gap between germline ends came to 15 bases. This chain's CDR3 is CASSFALQGYTGELFF. CDR3 bases: TGTGCCAGCAGTTTTGCCCTCCAGGGGTACACCGGGGAGCTGTTTTTT.

A remark on this clone: One end of the junction fails to match germline, which may point to a read error. Distinct nucleotide sequences in the sample also encode this CDR3. This chain uses TRBV2 with TRBJ1-2, with 8 bases matching TRBD1. Germline V gene sequence: CDR1 SNHLY, CDR2 FYNNEI. CDR3 length equals 14 residues. CDR3 loop: CASRPQGANYGYTF. The CDR3 DNA reads as TGTGCCAGCAGACCTCAGGGGGCTAATTATGGCTACACCTTC.